This T cell receptor beta chain was documented in a study of CD8 T cells in ankylosing spondylitis. Findings and limits, study-wide: Matched ankylosing spondylitis synovial fluid reportedly showed significant enrichment of disease-linked clones. Disease-linked clones, CD8+, were relatively rare in peripheral blood.

This CDR3 has 15 residues. The germline V gene has CDR1 LGHNA and CDR2 YNFKEQ. J was trimmed by 3 bases and V by 1 base; bases with no gene match: 2. Library preparation for TCR beta used quantitative 5'-RACE with molecular barcodes. MiXCR was run by TCRdb on the 5' RACE reads, yielding one entry per CDR3 protein. The data contain 100,000 to 150,000 distinct CDR3 sequences, approximately 10% of them singletons. In regard to this clonotype: The antigen is unknown.

The rearrangement uses TRBV4-2 and TRBJ1-4; 7 bases map to TRBD1. The source is a male donor with ankylosing spondylitis or in good health (not recorded which). Sequencing used blood, either unsorted or a sorted T cell fraction (not recorded which). DNA for the CDR3: TGTGCCAGCAGCCAAGCACAGGGGTCTAATGAAAAACTGTTTTTT. It encodes CASSQAQGSNEKLFF.